A single count supports the clone carrying this T cell receptor (beta chain). What it binds is not known. These data belong to a study of T cells in Graves' hyperthyroidism and ophthalmopathy. Amplification targeted TCR beta CDR3 regions from RNA transcripts. An initial round of RT-PCR targeting the TCR CDR3 relied on the HTBI primer set. Each CDR3 protein is one row after TCRdb ran MiXCR on the multiplex PCR reads. The table has 350,000 or so distinct CDR3 sequences, around 18% seen once. Study-wide results and caveats: Model output signaled ophthalmopathy a median roughly six months ahead of onset.

Germline V gene lookup returns CDR1 MNHNS and CDR2 SASEGT. V lost 2 bases and J lost 3, with 17 bases in between. This CDR3 spans 16 amino acids. A NOSPECS grade of at least 4, a Clinical Activity Score of at least 3 and duration under 3 months were recorded in ophthalmopathy patients. Together with thyroid ultrasound, orbital computed tomography, serum thyroxine and TRAb, clinical symptoms were used for diagnoses. From around 11 ml of fresh peripheral blood, PBMCs were isolated. This receptor was identified in a woman aged 40 to 49 with Graves' ophthalmopathy. Sample: blood. The chain carries TRBV6-1 and TRBJ2-7, with a possible D match to TRBD1 (6 bases). CDR3 sequence (DNA): TGTGCCAGCAGTGAAAAACAACAGGGATACTTCTACGAGCAGTACTTC. It specifies CASSEKQQGYFYEQYF.